Listed here are 25 T cell receptor beta chains from one sample, sequenced in a study of patients and donors after allogeneic stem cell transplantation. TCRdb processed the RT-PCR reads anew with MiXCR; each CDR3 protein has one entry. The sample includes about a million distinct CDR3 sequences, about a sixth of them seen just once. Material for sequencing was blood, either unsorted or a sorted T cell fraction (not recorded which). The origin of the receptors is a human donor who was either an allogeneic HSCT recipient or a stem cell or donor lymphocyte infusion donor (not recorded which). It is not recorded whose cells these are; they may come from a transplant donor.

The gene calls are TRBV6-1 and TRBJ2-3; 9 positions agree with TRBD1. Germline CDR1 and CDR2: MNHNS and SASEGT. The trim removed 2 bases at V and 7 bases at J, leaving 7 bases unmatched. The CDR3 totals 15 residues. CDR3 protein: CASSEPRGQGHTQYF. In nucleotides, the CDR3 is TGTGCCAGCAGTGAACCCCGTGGACAGGGGCATACGCAGTATTTT.

The rearrangement joins TRBV20-1 to TRBJ2-5, with 8 nucleotides matching TRBD1. Trimming at V came to 3 bases and at J to 5 bases, leaving 2 bases not matched to a gene. The CDR3 loop spans 12 amino acids. Germline V gene sequence: CDR1 DFQATT, CDR2 SNEGSKA (reference sequence). CDR3 region: CSASRTGETQYF. The CDR3 region has the DNA TGCAGTGCTAGCCGGACAGGGGAGACCCAGTACTTC.

The chain has TRBV5-5 and TRBJ1-5; 10 bases line up with TRBD1. The CDR3 totals 15 residues. Germline V gene sequence: CDR1 SGHKS, CDR2 YYEKEE (reference sequence). After removal of 5 bases from V and 4 bases from J, the junction contained 6 bases not matched to a gene. CDR3: CASSRDRGVNQPQHF. CDR3 nucleotide sequence: TGTGCCAGCAGTCGGGACAGGGGCGTAAATCAGCCCCAGCATTTT.

This clonotype was counted many times. The V call is TRBV12-3 or TRBV12-4, the J call TRBJ1-1, with 8 positions matching TRBD1. V shed 6 bases, J shed 1 base, and the junction held 7 bases outside the gene matches. The CDR3 length is 15 residues. CDR3 sequence reads: CASRPADRENTEAFF. In DNA form, the CDR3 reads TGTGCCAGCAGACCGGCGGACAGGGAGAACACTGAAGCTTTCTTT.

J is TRBJ2-3 and V is TRBV30; perhaps D is TRBD1 or TRBD2 (5 bases each). This CDR3 is built from 14 residues. Germline CDR1 GTSNPN, CDR2 SVGIG (reference sequence). Trimming took off 3 bases at V and 1 base at J, with 11 bases between the two ends. This CDR3 reads CAWSELGGTDTQYF. In DNA, the CDR3 is TGTGCCTGGAGCGAACTAGGGGGCACAGATACGCAGTATTTT.

In its sample, this clonotype was seen a few times. This chain joins TRBV7-9 and TRBJ2-7; 8 positions agree with TRBD2. Germline-derived CDR1 and CDR2 are SEHNR and FQNEAQ (reference sequence). The CDR3 covers 15 residues. The ends lost 5 bases at V and 3 bases at J; junction bases unmatched: 9. Here the CDR3 reads CASSPAAGVHYEQYF. CDR3 in DNA: TGTGCCAGCAGCCCTGCAGCGGGGGTCCACTACGAGCAGTACTTC.

The chain has TRBV19 and TRBJ2-3; 7 nucleotides line up with TRBD1. The CDR3 loop spans 17 amino acids. In germline, CDR1 is LNHDA, CDR2 SQIVND (reference sequence). V trimming: 3 bases; J trimming: 1 base; junction bases outside the gene matches: 10. CDR3 in amino acids: CASSIRGRQGGTDTQYF. CDR3 bases: TGTGCCAGTAGTATTCGTGGGCGACAGGGTGGCACAGATACGCAGTATTTT.

This clonotype was counted at least ten times. This chain connects TRBV7-9 to TRBJ2-1; 7 nucleotides line up with TRBD2. The length of the CDR3 is 11 residues. V gave up 5 bases and J gave up 8 bases; unmatched junction bases: 0. The germline CDR1 and CDR2 sequences are SEHNR and FQNEAQ (reference sequence). CDR3 amino acids: CASSGGDEQFF. The CDR3 coding sequence is TGTGCCAGCAGCGGGGGGGATGAGCAGTTCTTC. Drawing the rest from reference TRBV7-9 and TRBJ2-1, the complete variable domain is DTGVSQNPRHKITKRGQNVTFRCDPISEHNRLYWYRQTLGQGPEFLTYFQNEAQLEKSRLLSDRFSAERPKGSFSTLEIQRTEQGDSAMYLCASSGGDEQFFGPGTRLTVL.

Here the CDR3 reads CASSLESRNTDTQYF. The CDR3 nucleotides are TGCGCCAGCAGCTTGGAGAGTAGAAACACAGATACGCAGTATTTT. The chain is built from TRBV5-1 and TRBJ2-3; D call uncertain. The V gene lost 0 bases and the J gene lost 2 bases, with 10 bases spanning the gap. There are 15 residues in the CDR3. The germline V gene has CDR1 SGHRS and CDR2 YFSETQ.

In this sample, this clonotype turned up many times. The chain couples TRBV20-1 to TRBJ1-3; D possibly corresponds to TRBD1 (6 bases). The CDR3 runs to 15 residues. Looked up from germline, CDR1 is DFQATT and CDR2 is SNEGSKA (reference sequence). The V gene lost 3 bases and the J gene lost 0 bases, with 12 bases spanning the gap. DNA for the CDR3: TGCAGTGCTAGCCCGGGACAAAGCTCTGGAAACACCATATATTTT. Protein sequence: CSASPGQSSGNTIYF.

This clonotype turned up a few times. The chain links TRBV7-8 to TRBJ2-7; D possibly uses TRBD1 or TRBD2 (5 bases each). Trimming shortened V by 1 base and J by 2 bases, and 12 bases separated the two germline ends. The CDR3 length is 15 residues. From germline, CDR1 is SGHVS and CDR2 FQNEAQ. The CDR3 DNA reads TGTGCCAGCAGCTTAGTCGGTGGGACCCCCTACGAGCAGTACTTC. Amino acids: CASSLVGGTPYEQYF.

The sample holds a few counts of this clonotype. The gene calls are TRBV6-4 and TRBJ2-1, with TRBD1 identical over 7 bases. Germline lookup yields CDR1 MRHNA and CDR2 SNTAGT. The CDR3 consists of 15 residues. J lost 2 bases, V lost 2 bases, and 3 bases had no gene match. The CDR3 DNA sequence: TGTGCCAGCAGTGACACAGGGGAACCCTACAATGAGCAGTTCTTC. Its protein product is CASSDTGEPYNEQFF.

The CDR3 is CASSLPPGQGIPDTQYF. CDR3 DNA sequence: TGTGCCAGCAGTTTACCCCCCGGACAGGGCATCCCAGATACGCAGTATTTT. The chain recombines TRBV12-3 or TRBV12-4 with TRBJ2-3; TRBD1 agrees at 8 bases. J lost 4 bases, V lost 2 bases, and 11 bases had no gene match. The CDR3 is made up of 17 amino acids.

The chain links TRBV7-3 to TRBJ2-1; 10 nucleotides agree with TRBD2. The CDR3 extends over 15 amino acids. Trimming removed 5 bases from V and 5 bases from J; junction bases left unmatched: 6. CDR1 and CDR2 (germline): SGHTA, FQGTGA. The CDR3 DNA is TGTGCCAGCAGCCTCAATGGACTAGCGGACAATGAGCAGTTCTTC. It codes for CASSLNGLADNEQFF.

The CDR3 DNA is TGTGCCAGCGGAGAGACCGGGACAGTCTACAATGAGCAGTTCTTC. Its translation is CASGETGTVYNEQFF. The chain carries TRBV6-1 and TRBJ2-1; 7 bases match TRBD1. In germline, CDR1 is MNHNS, CDR2 SASEGT. CDR3 length: 15 residues. J lost 3 bases, V lost 8 bases, and 10 bases had no gene match.

This clonotype has only a few counts. This rearrangement joins TRBV27 to TRBJ2-3; D is uncertain. The CDR3 is 13 residues long. CDR1 is MNHEY and CDR2 is SMNVEV in the germline V gene (reference sequence). V shed 2 bases and J shed 4 bases, with 7 bases lying between them. CDR3 bases: TGTGCCAGCAGTTTACGGCAGTCAGATACGCAGTATTTT. Translating gives CASSLRQSDTQYF.

This clonotype was found a few times. The chain joins TRBV5-1 to TRBJ1-1, with D perhaps matching TRBD1 (6 bases). Germline V gene lookup returns CDR1 SGHRS and CDR2 YFSETQ. Trimming cost V 5 bases and J 1 base, with 9 bases left between them. The CDR3 loop spans 13 amino acids. CDR3 DNA sequence: TGCGCCAGCAGAGAGGGGGAGAACACTGAAGCTTTCTTT. As protein: CASREGENTEAFF.

This clonotype was seen a few times. This chain connects TRBV24-1 to TRBJ2-5; D is uncertain. CDR3 length equals 11 residues. Germline V lookup: CDR1 KGHDR, CDR2 SFDVKD. Trimming cost V 3 bases and J 6 bases, with 4 bases left between them. CDR3 nucleotide sequence: TGTGCCACCAGTGATGAACAGACCCAGTACTTC. It translates to CATSDEQTQYF.

This clonotype was recorded at least ten times. The chain employs TRBV9 and TRBJ2-1, with TRBD1 as a possible D gene (6 bases). CDR1 and CDR2 from the germline V gene are SGDLS and YYNGEE. Trimming pared 6 bases from V and 5 bases from J, leaving 12 bases between. CDR3 length equals 13 residues. The CDR3 region is CASTAGVDNEQFF. CDR3 DNA: TGTGCCAGCACAGCAGGGGTGGACAATGAGCAGTTCTTC.

The CDR3 nucleotides are TGTGCCAGCAGCGCTGGATTCGGAAACACCATATATTTT. Residues: CASSAGFGNTIYF. J is TRBJ1-3 and V is TRBV3-1; D uncertain. Looked up from germline, CDR1 is LGHDT and CDR2 is YNNKEL (reference sequence). The V end lost 5 bases, the J end lost 4 bases, and 9 bases lay between the germline ends. The CDR3 consists of 13 residues.

This clonotype was observed a handful of times. The chain recombines TRBV5-1 with TRBJ2-1; 8 positions agree with TRBD2. The J segment lost 7 bases and the V segment lost 2 bases, leaving 5 bases of the junction unmatched. The length of the CDR3 is 14 residues. CDR1 and CDR2 (germline): SGHRS, YFSETQ. CDR3: CASSFGGRSNEQFF. For the CDR3, the DNA is TGCGCCAGCAGCTTCGGCGGGAGGAGTAATGAGCAGTTCTTC.

V gene TRBV19 combines with J gene TRBJ2-3; 7 positions match TRBD1. The V gene end was trimmed by 3 bases and the J gene end by 2 bases; junction bases not matched to a gene: 5. The germline V gene has CDR1 LNHDA and CDR2 SQIVND (reference sequence). The CDR3 contains 15 residues. The CDR3 reads CASSIGTAFTDTQYF. The CDR3 coding sequence is TGTGCCAGTAGTATCGGGACAGCCTTCACAGATACGCAGTATTTT.

There are a few counts of this clonotype. The DNA of the CDR3 is TGCAGTGCCCGCGGCAACAATGAGCAGTTCTTC. It yields the protein CSARGNNEQFF. The chain employs TRBV20-1 and TRBJ2-1; no firm D call. This CDR3 has 11 residues. V lost 6 bases to trimming and J lost 5 bases, with 8 bases between them. The germline gives CDR1 DFQATT, CDR2 SNEGSKA (reference sequence).

This clonotype was seen a handful of times. The V call is TRBV4-1, the J call TRBJ2-7; TRBD1 is a possible D gene (6 bases). CDR3 length equals 15 residues. The germline gives CDR1 MGHRA, CDR2 YSYEKL. The germline V and J ends were trimmed by 3 bases and 0 bases, with 12 bases remaining between them. DNA for the CDR3: TGCGCCAGCAGCCAGGAGGACAGACGCTCCTACGAGCAGTACTTC. This sequence encodes CASSQEDRRSYEQYF.

The chain carries TRBV5-5 and TRBJ1-4; the D is unclear. The CDR3 is 17 amino acids. Germline loops: CDR1 SGHKS, CDR2 YYEKEE (reference sequence). V gave up 4 bases and J gave up 6 bases, with 22 bases separating them. CDR3 amino acids: CASSPRTPPYSDEKLFF. The CDR3 DNA reads TGTGCCAGCAGCCCCCGGACCCCACCCTACTCGGATGAAAAACTGTTTTTT.